The 16 T cell receptor beta chains listed next were all sequenced from one sample in a study of CD8 T cells in ankylosing spondylitis. Study outcomes and limitations: It appeared that ankylosing spondylitis blood was characterized by a TCR beta motif of about 8 highly homologous variants.

These receptors have no identified antigens. Each CDR3 protein is one row after TCRdb ran MiXCR on the 5' RACE reads. This table has about 210,000 distinct CDR3 sequences, 7% to 8% appearing once. Sequencing was performed on blood, either unsorted or a sorted T cell fraction (not recorded which). These receptors came from a male donor with ankylosing spondylitis.

This clonotype was detected many times. This rearrangement joins TRBV24-1 to TRBJ2-3, with D possibly being TRBD1 or TRBD2 (5 bases each). Germline V CDR1 and CDR2: KGHDR, SFDVKD. V was trimmed by 4 bases and J by 2 bases, leaving 9 bases between them. The CDR3 is made up of 14 amino acids. The CDR3 here is CATSDPGTTDTQYF. The CDR3 DNA follows: TGTGCCACCAGTGACCCCGGGACCACAGATACGCAGTATTTT.

This clonotype was picked up a small number of times. This rearrangement joins TRBV19 to TRBJ2-1; 8 positions match TRBD2. The CDR3 length is 14 residues. CDR1 and CDR2 (germline): LNHDA, SQIVND (reference sequence). Losses at the gene ends were 4 bases for V and 4 bases for J; bases not matched to a gene: 3. CDR3 in amino acids: CASSTGLGYNEQFF. The CDR3 coding sequence is TGTGCCAGTAGTACGGGACTAGGATACAATGAGCAGTTCTTC.

This clonotype was recorded many times. V is TRBV10-2 and J is TRBJ2-2; 7 bases fit TRBD2. This CDR3 is 16 amino acids long. CDR1 is WSHSY and CDR2 is SAAADI in the germline V gene. Trimming cost V 10 bases and J 1 base; bases outside gene matches: 12. The CDR3 nucleotides are TGCGCCACCTTCGGGGACGGGAGGCAGAACACCGGGGAGCTGTTTTTT. Protein product: CATFGDGRQNTGELFF.

CDR3 in DNA: TGCAGCGTGCCCGGACTAGCGGGAGGCTTGTTCTTC. It specifies CSVPGLAGGLFF. The V and J genes are TRBV29-1 and TRBJ2-1, with 14 nucleotides matching TRBD2. Trimming took 6 bases from V and 15 from J; bases not matched to a gene: 7. CDR3 size: 12 residues. Looked up from germline, CDR1 is SQVTM and CDR2 is ANQGSEA.

This clonotype was counted many times. This chain joins TRBV3-1 and TRBJ2-7, with D perhaps being TRBD1 or TRBD2 (5 bases each). The CDR3 contains 16 residues. Germline-derived CDR1 and CDR2 are LGHDT and YNNKEL (reference sequence). V dropped 4 bases and J dropped 6 bases, with 22 bases sitting between them. Written as DNA, the CDR3 is TGTGCCAGCAGCCCGATTCCGGGACCGGTAGGATCCGAGCAGTACTTC. This encodes CASSPIPGPVGSEQYF.

In this sample, this clonotype turned up many times. The rearrangement links TRBV7-2 to TRBJ2-1; 9 nucleotides line up with TRBD1. The germline V gene encodes CDR1 SGHTA and CDR2 FQGNSA. Trimming at V came to 1 base and at J to 5 bases, leaving 3 bases not matched to a gene. The CDR3 contains 15 residues. The CDR3 DNA reads as TGTGCCAGCAGCTTAGACAGGGGGCTTCACAATGAGCAGTTCTTC. Its protein is CASSLDRGLHNEQFF.

This clonotype was observed a handful of times. The chain employs TRBV12-3 or TRBV12-4 and TRBJ1-3; D is unresolved. This CDR3 has 15 amino acids. Trimming took off 3 bases at V and 7 bases at J, with 16 bases between the two ends. CDR3 loop: CASSFGLYFRNTIYF. The CDR3 DNA is TGTGCCAGCAGTTTTGGCCTTTATTTCCGTAACACCATATATTTT.

Notes on this clonotype: A much larger clone is a single base away; this may be a read error. The gene calls are TRBV29-1 and TRBJ1-1; D possibly corresponds to TRBD1 (6 bases). Germline V gene sequence: CDR1 SQVTM, CDR2 ANQGSEA. The CDR3 is made up of 13 amino acids. CDR3 coding DNA: TGCAGCGTTGAAGGGGGGCCGAACACTGAAGCTTTGTTT. As protein: CSVEGGPNTEALF.

Many counts were recorded for this clonotype. The rearrangement links TRBV7-2 to TRBJ2-7; D gene uncertain. Germline CDR1 is SGHTA and CDR2 is FQGNSA. The CDR3 consists of 12 residues. Between the trimmed V and J ends, which lost 1 base and 7 bases, there was a span of 8 bases. The CDR3 loop reads CASSLGAWEQYF. Written as DNA, the CDR3 is TGTGCCAGCAGCTTAGGAGCCTGGGAGCAGTACTTC.

This clonotype has ten or more counts. The genes are TRBV7-2 and TRBJ2-1; no definite D call. V was cut by 4 bases and J by 5 bases, with 15 bases left in between. CDR3 length: 15 residues. Germline lookup yields CDR1 SGHTA and CDR2 FQGNSA. DNA for the CDR3: TGTGCCAGCAGCTCCCCCCAAAAGGGCGACAATGAGCAGTTCTTC. The encoded protein is CASSSPQKGDNEQFF.

The rearrangement uses TRBV21-1 and TRBJ2-3; TRBD2 reflects the table's D call only, with no check against the DNA. TRBV21-1 is a documented pseudogene. CDR3 length: 17 residues. The CDR3: CASSLPPRDSDTDTQYF. Written as DNA, the CDR3 is TGTGCCAGCAGCCTACCCCCCCGGGACTCAGACACAGATACGCAGTATTTT.

This clonotype was detected a few times. The rearrangement joins TRBV5-1 to TRBJ2-3; 9 bases line up with TRBD1. Germline-derived CDR1 and CDR2 are SGHRS and YFSETQ. The J segment lost 4 bases and the V segment lost 0 bases, leaving 12 bases of the junction unmatched. This CDR3 is 18 amino acids long. In nucleotides, the CDR3 is TGCGCCAGCAGCTTGGCCCAACCCCGGGACAGGGCCCCAGATACGCAGTATTTT. It is translated as CASSLAQPRDRAPDTQYF.

This clonotype has ten or more counts. V and J are TRBV5-1 and TRBJ2-1; D call uncertain. Germline-derived CDR1 and CDR2 are SGHRS and YFSETQ. The CDR3 has 16 residues. Trimming stripped 1 base from V and 4 bases from J, with 15 bases between. CDR3 in amino acids: CASSLYVGGLYNEQFF. The CDR3 DNA follows: TGCGCCAGCAGCTTGTATGTTGGCGGTCTATACAATGAGCAGTTCTTC.

This chain joins TRBV5-1 and TRBJ1-2, with unresolved D. CDR3 length equals 14 residues. Trimming stripped 0 bases from V and 4 bases from J, with 10 bases between. Germline V gene lookup returns CDR1 SGHRS and CDR2 YFSETQ. Here the CDR3 reads CASSLEGRSYGYTF. The CDR3 DNA reads as TGCGCCAGCAGCTTGGAGGGCAGATCCTATGGCTACACCTTC.

The rearrangement joins TRBV13 to TRBJ2-7; 8 nucleotides agree with TRBD1. CDR3 length: 16 residues. Germline V gives CDR1 PRHDT, CDR2 FYEKMQ (reference sequence). V lost 4 bases and J lost 4; bases outside the gene matches: 12. The CDR3: CASSSRDRLGEYEQYF. The CDR3 DNA follows: TGTGCCAGCAGCTCCCGGGACAGGCTAGGGGAGTACGAGCAGTACTTC. Based on the CDR3 plus reference TRBV13 and TRBJ2-7, the full variable domain is AAGVIQSPRHLIKEKRETATLKCYPIPRHDTVYWYQQGPGQDPQFLISFYEKMQSDKGSIPDRFSAQQFSDYHSELNMSSLELGDSALYFCASSSRDRLGEYEQYFGPGTRLTVT.

The chain carries TRBV5-6 and TRBJ1-1; D gene uncertain. V lost 4 bases and J lost 0, with 7 bases in between. Germline lookup yields CDR1 SGHDT and CDR2 YYEEEE. The length of the CDR3 is 13 residues. CDR3 coding DNA: TGTGCCAGCAGCGCAGATTTGAACACTGAAGCTTTCTTT. Protein: CASSADLNTEAFF.